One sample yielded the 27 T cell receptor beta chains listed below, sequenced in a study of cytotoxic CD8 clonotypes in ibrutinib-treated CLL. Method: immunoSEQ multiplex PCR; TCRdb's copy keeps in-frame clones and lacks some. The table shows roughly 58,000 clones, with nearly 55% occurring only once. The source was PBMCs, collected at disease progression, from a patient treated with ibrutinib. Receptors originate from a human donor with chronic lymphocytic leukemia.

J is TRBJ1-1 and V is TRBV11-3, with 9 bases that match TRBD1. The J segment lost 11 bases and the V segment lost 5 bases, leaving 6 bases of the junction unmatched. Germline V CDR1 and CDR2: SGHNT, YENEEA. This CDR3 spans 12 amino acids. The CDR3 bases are TGTGCCAGCAGCGCCGGGGACAGGGTGGCTTTCTTT. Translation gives CASSAGDRVAFF. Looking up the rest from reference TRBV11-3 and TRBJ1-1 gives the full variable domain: EAGVVQSPRYKIIEKKQPVAFWCNPISGHNTLYWYLQNLGQGPELLIRYENEEAVDDSQLPKDRFSAERLKGVDSTLKIQPAELGDSAVYLCASSAGDRVAFFGQGTRLTVV.

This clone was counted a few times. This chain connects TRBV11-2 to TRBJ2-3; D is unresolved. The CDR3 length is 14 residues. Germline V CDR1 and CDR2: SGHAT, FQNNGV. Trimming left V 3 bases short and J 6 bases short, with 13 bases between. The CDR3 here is CASSLNTKWDTQYF. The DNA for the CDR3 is TGTGCCAGCAGCTTGAACACCAAGTGGGATACGCAGTATTTT.

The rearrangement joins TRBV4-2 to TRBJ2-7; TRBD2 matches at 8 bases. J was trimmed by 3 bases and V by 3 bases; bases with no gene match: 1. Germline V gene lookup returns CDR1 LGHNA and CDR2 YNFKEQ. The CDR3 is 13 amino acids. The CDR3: CASSHSGSYEQYF. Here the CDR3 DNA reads TGTGCCAGCAGCCACAGCGGGAGCTACGAGCAGTACTTC.

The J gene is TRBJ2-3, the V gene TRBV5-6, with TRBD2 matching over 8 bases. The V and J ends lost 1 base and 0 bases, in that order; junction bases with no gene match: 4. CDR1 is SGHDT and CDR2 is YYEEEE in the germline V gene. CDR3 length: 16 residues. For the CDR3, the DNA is TGTGCCAGCAGCTTGCTCGCTAGCGGGAGCACAGATACGCAGTATTTT. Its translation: CASSLLASGSTDTQYF. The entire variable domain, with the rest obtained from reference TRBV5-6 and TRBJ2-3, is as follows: DAGVTQSPTHLIKTRGQQVTLRCSPKSGHDTVSWYQQALGQGPQFIFQYYEEEERQRGNFPDRFSGHQFPNYSSELNVNALLLGDSALYLCASSLLASGSTDTQYFGPGTRLTVL.

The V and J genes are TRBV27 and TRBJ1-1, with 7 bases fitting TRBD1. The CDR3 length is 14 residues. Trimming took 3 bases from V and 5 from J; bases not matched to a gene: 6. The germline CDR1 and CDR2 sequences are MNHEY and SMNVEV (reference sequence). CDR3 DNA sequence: TGTGCCAGCAGTTTCGACAGGGCGGGGACTGAAGCTTTCTTT. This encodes CASSFDRAGTEAFF.

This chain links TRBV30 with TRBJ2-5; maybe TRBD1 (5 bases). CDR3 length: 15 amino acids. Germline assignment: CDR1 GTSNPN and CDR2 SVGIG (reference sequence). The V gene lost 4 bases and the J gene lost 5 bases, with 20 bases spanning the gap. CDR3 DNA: TGTGCCTGGACCCGCTATAACGTAAGGGGCGAGACCCAGTACTTC. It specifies CAWTRYNVRGETQYF.

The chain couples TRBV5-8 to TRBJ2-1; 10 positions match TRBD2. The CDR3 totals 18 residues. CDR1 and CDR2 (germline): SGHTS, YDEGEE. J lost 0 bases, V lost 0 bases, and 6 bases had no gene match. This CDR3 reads CASSLVGLADSSYNEQFF. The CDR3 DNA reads TGTGCCAGCAGCTTGGTAGGACTAGCGGATAGCTCCTACAATGAGCAGTTCTTC.

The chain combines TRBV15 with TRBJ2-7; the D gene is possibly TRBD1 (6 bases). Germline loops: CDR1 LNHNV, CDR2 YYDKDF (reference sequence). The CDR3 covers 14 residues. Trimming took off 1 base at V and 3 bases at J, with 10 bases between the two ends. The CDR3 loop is CATSRVGRGYEQYF. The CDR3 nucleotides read TGTGCCACCAGCAGAGTAGGCAGGGGCTACGAGCAGTACTTC.

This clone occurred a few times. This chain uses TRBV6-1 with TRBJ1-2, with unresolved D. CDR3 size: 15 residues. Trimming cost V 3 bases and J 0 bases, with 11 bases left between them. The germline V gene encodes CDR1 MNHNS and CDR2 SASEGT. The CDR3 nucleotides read TGTGCCAGCAGTGAGTCCCTGGTCGCTAACTATGGCTACACCTTC. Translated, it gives CASSESLVANYGYTF.

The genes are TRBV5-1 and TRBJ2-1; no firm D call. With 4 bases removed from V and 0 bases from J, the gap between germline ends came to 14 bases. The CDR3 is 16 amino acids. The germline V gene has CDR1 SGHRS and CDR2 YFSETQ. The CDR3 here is CASSARGWSSYNEQFF. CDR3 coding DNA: TGCGCCAGCAGCGCACGAGGCTGGAGCTCCTACAATGAGCAGTTCTTC.

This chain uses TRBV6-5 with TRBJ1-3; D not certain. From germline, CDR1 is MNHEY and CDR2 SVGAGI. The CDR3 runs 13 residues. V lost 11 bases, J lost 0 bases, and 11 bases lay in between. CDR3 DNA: TGTGCCCCCGGCGGGCTCTCTGGAAACACCATATATTTT. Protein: CAPGGLSGNTIYF.

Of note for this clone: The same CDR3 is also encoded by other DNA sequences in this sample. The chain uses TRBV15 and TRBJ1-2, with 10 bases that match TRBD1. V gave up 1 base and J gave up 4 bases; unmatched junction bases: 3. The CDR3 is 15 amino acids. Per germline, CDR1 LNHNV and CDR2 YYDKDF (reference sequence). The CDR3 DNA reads TGTGCCACCAGCAGAGGGGACAGGGGATCCTATGGCTACACCTTC. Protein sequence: CATSRGDRGSYGYTF.

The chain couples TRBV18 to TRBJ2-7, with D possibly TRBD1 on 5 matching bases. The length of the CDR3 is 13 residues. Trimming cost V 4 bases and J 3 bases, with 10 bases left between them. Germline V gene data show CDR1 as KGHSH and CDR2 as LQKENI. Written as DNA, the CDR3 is TGTGCCAGCTCACTTGGGGCTGGCTACGAGCAGTACTTC. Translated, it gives CASSLGAGYEQYF.

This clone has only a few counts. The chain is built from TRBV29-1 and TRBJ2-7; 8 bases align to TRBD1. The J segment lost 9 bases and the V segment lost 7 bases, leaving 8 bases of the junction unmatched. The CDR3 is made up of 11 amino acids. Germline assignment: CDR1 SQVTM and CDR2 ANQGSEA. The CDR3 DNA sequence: TGCAGCGCCCTCCTGGGGACAGGGCAGTACTTC. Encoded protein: CSALLGTGQYF.

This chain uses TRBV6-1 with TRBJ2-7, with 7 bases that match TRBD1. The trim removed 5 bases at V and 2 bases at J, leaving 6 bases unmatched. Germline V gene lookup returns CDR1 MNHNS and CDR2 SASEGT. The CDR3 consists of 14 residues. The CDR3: CASSMTGIPYEQYF. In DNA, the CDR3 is TGTGCCAGCAGTATGACAGGGATTCCCTACGAGCAGTACTTC.

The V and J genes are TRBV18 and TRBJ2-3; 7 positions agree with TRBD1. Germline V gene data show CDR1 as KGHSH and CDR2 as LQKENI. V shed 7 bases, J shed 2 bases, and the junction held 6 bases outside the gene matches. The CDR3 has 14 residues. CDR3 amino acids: CASCLQGTTDTQYF. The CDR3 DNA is TGTGCCAGCTGCCTACAGGGGACCACAGATACGCAGTATTTT.

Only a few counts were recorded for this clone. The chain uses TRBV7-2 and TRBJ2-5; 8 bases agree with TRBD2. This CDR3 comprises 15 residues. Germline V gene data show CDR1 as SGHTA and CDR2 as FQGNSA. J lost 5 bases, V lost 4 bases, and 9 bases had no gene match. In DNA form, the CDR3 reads TGTGCCAGCAGCTACGGACTAGCCCCCAAGGAGACCCAGTACTTC. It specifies CASSYGLAPKETQYF.

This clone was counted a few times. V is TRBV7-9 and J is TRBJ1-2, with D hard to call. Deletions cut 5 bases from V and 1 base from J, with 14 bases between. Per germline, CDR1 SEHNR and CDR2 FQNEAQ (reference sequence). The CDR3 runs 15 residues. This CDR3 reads CASSPAGTLNYGYTF. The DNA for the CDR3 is TGTGCCAGCAGCCCGGCGGGAACTCTTAACTATGGCTACACCTTC. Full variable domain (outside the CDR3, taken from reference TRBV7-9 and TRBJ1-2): DTGVSQNPRHKITKRGQNVTFRCDPISEHNRLYWYRQTLGQGPEFLTYFQNEAQLEKSRLLSDRFSAERPKGSFSTLEIQRTEQGDSAMYLCASSPAGTLNYGYTFGSGTRLTVV.

The DNA for the CDR3 is TGTGCCTCGGTTGGGCAGGCGATAAGGTTTCAAGGCTACACCTTC. The encoded protein is CASVGQAIRFQGYTF. The chain employs TRBV30 and TRBJ1-2; no clear D. The CDR3 runs 15 residues. The germline gives CDR1 GTSNPN, CDR2 SVGIG (reference sequence). Trimming removed 7 bases from V and 8 bases from J, with 26 bases in between.

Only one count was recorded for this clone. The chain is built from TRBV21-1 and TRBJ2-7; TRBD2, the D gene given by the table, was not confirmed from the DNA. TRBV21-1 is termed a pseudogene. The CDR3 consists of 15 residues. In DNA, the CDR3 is TGTGCCAGCAGCAAAGGGCAGTTGAGGTCCTACGAGCAGTACTTC. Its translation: CASSKGQLRSYEQYF.

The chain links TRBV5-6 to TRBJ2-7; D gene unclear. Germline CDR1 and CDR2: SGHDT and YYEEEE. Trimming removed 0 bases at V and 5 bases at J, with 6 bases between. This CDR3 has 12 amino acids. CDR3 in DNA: TGTGCCAGCAGCTTGGAACGAAACGAGCAGTACTTC. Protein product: CASSLERNEQYF.

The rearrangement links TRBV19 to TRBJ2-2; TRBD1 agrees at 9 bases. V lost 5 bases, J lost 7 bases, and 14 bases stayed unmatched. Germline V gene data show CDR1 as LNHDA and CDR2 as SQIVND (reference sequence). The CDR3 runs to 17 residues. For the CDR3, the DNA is TGTGCCAGTAGTCAAATCCGTCCCGGGACAGGGATCGGGGAGCTGTTTTTT. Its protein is CASSQIRPGTGIGELFF.

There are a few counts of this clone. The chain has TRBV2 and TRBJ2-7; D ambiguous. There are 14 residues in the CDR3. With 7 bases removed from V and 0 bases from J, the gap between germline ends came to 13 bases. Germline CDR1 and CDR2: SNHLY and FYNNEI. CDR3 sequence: CASTDGLSSYEQYF. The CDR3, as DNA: TGTGCCAGCACCGACGGGTTAAGCTCCTACGAGCAGTACTTC.

The CDR3 DNA sequence: TGTGCCAGCAGCTTGGACCTGGTGACCTCCGAGCAGTACTTC. Translated, it gives CASSLDLVTSEQYF. This chain connects TRBV5-8 to TRBJ2-7, with D uncertain. With 0 bases removed from V and 6 bases from J, the gap between germline ends came to 13 bases. The CDR3 is made up of 14 amino acids. Germline V gene lookup returns CDR1 SGHTS and CDR2 YDEGEE.

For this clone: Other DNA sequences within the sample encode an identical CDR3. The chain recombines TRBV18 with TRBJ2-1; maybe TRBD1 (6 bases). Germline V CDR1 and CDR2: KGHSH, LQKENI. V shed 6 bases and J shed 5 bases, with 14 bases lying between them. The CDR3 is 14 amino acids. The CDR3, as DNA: TGTGCCAGCTCTCCTTGGACAGCGGACAATGAGCAGTTCTTC. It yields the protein CASSPWTADNEQFF.

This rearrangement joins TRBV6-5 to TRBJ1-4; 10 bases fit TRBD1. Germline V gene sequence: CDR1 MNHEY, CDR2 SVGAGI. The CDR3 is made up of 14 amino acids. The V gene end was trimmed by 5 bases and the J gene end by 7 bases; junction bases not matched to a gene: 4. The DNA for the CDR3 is TGTGCCAGCAGTGGGACAGGGGTGGGTGAAAAACTGTTTTTT. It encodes CASSGTGVGEKLFF.

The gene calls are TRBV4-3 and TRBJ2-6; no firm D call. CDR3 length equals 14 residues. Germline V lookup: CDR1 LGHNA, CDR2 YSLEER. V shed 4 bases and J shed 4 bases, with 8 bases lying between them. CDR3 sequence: CASSLVVGANVLTF. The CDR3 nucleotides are TGCGCCAGCAGCCTGGTGGTCGGGGCCAACGTCCTGACTTTC.